The T cell receptor (beta chain) described here comes from a study of T cell responses to AZD1222 COVID-19 vaccine. Looked up from germline, CDR1 is SGDLS and CDR2 is YYNGEE. V was cut by 0 bases and J by 6 bases, with 10 bases left in between. The CDR3 sequence is 15 residues long. Study results and limitations: At study baseline, merely a handful of AZD1222 recipients were seropositive. Spike-spanning, vaccine-associated CD4 TCRs were dominant at 160-218 and 743-854. Donors were chiefly white British, with a greater number of females, and clonal diversity was perhaps underestimated.

Profiling relied on immunoSEQ multiplex PCR, and the TCRdb table lists in-frame clones only, not all of them. The table has some 140,000 clones, 80% to 90% seen once. Points on this clone: Its antigen is still unknown. This sample also contains other DNA sequences that code for the same CDR3.

The TCR was taken from an adult in good health. The sample was peripheral blood, taken on day 0 of MenACWY control vaccination. The genes are TRBV9 and TRBJ1-6; D is perhaps TRBD1 (5 bases). For the CDR3, the DNA is TGTGCCAGCAGCGTAGCTCGGGGGGGTAATTCACCCCTCCACTTT. It codes for CASSVARGGNSPLHF.